This T cell receptor beta chain was found in a study of blood T cell repertoires in COVID-19. Per the authors' pipeline: Counts of nucleated cells, estimated from reference gene primer amplification, were obtained. Clones were read by immunoSEQ multiplex PCR, and TCRdb kept only the in-frame ones, dropping some. From that table come the V and J calls and clone size; the DNA was used to work out D and trimming. The sample carries around 270,000 clones, about 89% recorded once. V lost 3 bases and J lost 6, with 22 bases in between. CDR1 SGHDT and CDR2 YYEEEE come from the germline V gene. The CDR3 covers 16 residues.

This receptor was obtained from a man between 25 and 39 years old with acute or convalescent COVID-19. The chain combines TRBV5-6 with TRBJ2-7, with a tentative D call TRBD1 (6 bases). The sample comprised peripheral blood. CDR3 in amino acids: CASSYNYRVSSAEQYF. The CDR3 nucleotides read TGTGCCAGCAGCTATAACTACAGGGTTTCCTCCGCCGAGCAGTACTTC.